The 4 T cell receptor beta chains presented below share a single source sample, sequenced in a study of blood T cells in healthy people across ages. With a J-beta primer mix and a sample-barcoded 5' primer, a second PCR ran about 7 to 11 cycles. TCRdb redid the calling of the 5' RACE reads with MiXCR, one entry per CDR3 protein. The sample has about 1,800,000 distinct CDR3 sequences; approximately 28% are singletons. Sequencing was done on a sample of blood. The origin of the receptors is a woman between 25 and 40 years old in good health.

This clonotype was observed a few times. The chain links TRBV25-1 to TRBJ2-3; TRBD2 agrees at 10 bases. V lost 5 bases to trimming and J lost 4 bases; unmatched junction nucleotides: 6. This CDR3 region has 15 residues. Germline lookup yields CDR1 MGHDK and CDR2 SYGVNS. The chain's CDR3 is CASSLGGTSADTQYF. CDR3 coding DNA: TGTGCCAGCAGTCTAGGCGGGACTAGCGCAGATACGCAGTATTTT. Variable domain in full (rest from reference TRBV25-1 and TRBJ2-3): EADIYQTPRYLVIGTGKKITLECSQTMGHDKMYWYQQDPGMELHLIHYSYGVNSTEKGDLSSESTVSRIRTEHFPLTLESARPSHTSQYLCASSLGGTSADTQYFGPGTRLTVL.

The gene calls are TRBV12-3 or TRBV12-4 and TRBJ2-7, with 11 nucleotides matching TRBD2. CDR3 length: 17 residues. V gave up 5 bases and J gave up 7 bases; unmatched junction bases: 16. Here the CDR3 reads CASSQTAGTSGHGEQYF. The DNA for the CDR3 is TGTGCCAGCAGTCAGACAGCCGGGACTAGCGGCCACGGGGAGCAGTACTTC.

This clonotype was seen a few times. The chain has TRBV6-2 or TRBV6-3 and TRBJ2-1; TRBD2 matches at 8 bases. The CDR3 has 15 residues. Germline V gives CDR1 MNHEY, CDR2 SVGEGT. J was trimmed by 6 bases and V by 5 bases; bases with no gene match: 9. CDR3 in DNA: TGTGCCAGCAGTCTCCAAATGGCGGGGGGCAATGAGCAGTTCTTC. Residues: CASSLQMAGGNEQFF.

This clonotype was seen a few times. The chain has TRBV6-5 and TRBJ1-2, with a tentative D call TRBD1 (5 bases). The CDR3 loop spans 14 amino acids. Germline V lookup: CDR1 MNHEY, CDR2 SVGAGI. V lost 6 bases, J lost 1 base, and 12 bases lay in between. CDR3 nucleotide sequence: TGTGCCAGCAGAAGCCGGGACGGTAACTATGGCTACACCTTC. It yields the protein CASRSRDGNYGYTF.